The 9 T cell receptor beta chains below come from one sample, sequenced in a study of cytomegalovirus exposure and HLA in healthy donors. PCR involved 60 Vbeta and 13 Jbeta primers. Repertoires were generated with immunoSEQ multiplex PCR, while TCRdb's copy carries only in-frame clones and drops some. Of 110,000 or so clones listed, approximately 81% were seen once; the top ten hold under 2.5%. The sample taken for sequencing was PBMCs. The source is a woman in her 30s in good health and CMV-seronegative.

The chain couples TRBV7-2 to TRBJ1-2; 9 bases agree with TRBD1. After removal of 5 bases from V and 4 bases from J, the junction contained 11 bases not matched to a gene. This CDR3 is built from 16 residues. Germline CDR1 and CDR2: SGHTA and FQGNSA. CDR3 protein: CASSPVSGTGFYGYTF. The CDR3 DNA follows: TGTGCCAGCAGCCCCGTGTCCGGGACAGGGTTCTATGGCTACACCTTC.

J is TRBJ2-7 and V is TRBV7-6, with a weak D call TRBD1 (6 bases). The CDR3 length is 14 residues. The germline V and J ends were trimmed by 3 bases and 5 bases, with 14 bases remaining between them. CDR1 SGHVS and CDR2 FNYEAQ come from the germline V gene. In nucleotides, the CDR3 is TGTGCCAGCAGCTTCGGACAGACCCTGAACGAGCAGTACTTC. It encodes CASSFGQTLNEQYF.

This sequence joins TRBV5-6 and TRBJ2-7, with a possible D match to TRBD1 (6 bases). CDR1 is SGHDT and CDR2 is YYEEEE in the germline V gene. CDR3 length: 12 residues. Trimming pared 0 bases from V and 5 bases from J, leaving 6 bases between. As DNA, the CDR3 is TGTGCCAGCAGCTTGGACAGGGACGAGCAGTACTTC. Residues: CASSLDRDEQYF.

V is TRBV6-6 and J is TRBJ2-7, with 13 bases that match TRBD2. Unmatched junction bases numbered 5, after V lost 7 bases and J lost 5 bases. Germline V CDR1 and CDR2: MNHNY, SVGAGI (reference sequence). This CDR3 has 14 residues. CDR3 DNA sequence: TGTGCCAGCACTAGGACTAGCGGGAGCCACGAGCAGTACTTC. Translated: CASTRTSGSHEQYF.

This chain connects TRBV10-1 to TRBJ2-3; TRBD2 matches at 8 bases. Germline V gene lookup returns CDR1 WNHNN and CDR2 SYGVQD (reference sequence). The CDR3 extends over 20 amino acids. After removal of 6 bases from V and 4 bases from J, the junction contained 24 bases not matched to a gene. The CDR3 region is CASRLGLRHTQRESPDTQYF. As DNA, the CDR3 is TGCGCCAGCAGACTTGGTCTCCGGCATACGCAGCGGGAGAGTCCAGATACGCAGTATTTT.

In this sample, this clone turned up once. The genes are TRBV7-8 and TRBJ2-1; 11 nucleotides match TRBD2. This CDR3 comprises 19 residues. CDR1 is SGHVS, CDR2 FQNEAQ, per germline. V lost 5 bases, J lost 0 bases, and 12 bases stayed unmatched. CDR3 region: CASSPITGLAESSYNEQFF. As DNA, the CDR3 is TGTGCCAGCAGCCCCATAACGGGACTAGCGGAAAGCTCCTACAATGAGCAGTTCTTC.

The chain carries TRBV7-8 and TRBJ2-7; 11 nucleotides align to TRBD2. There are 15 residues in the CDR3. With V trimmed by 5 bases and J by 3 bases, 6 bases remained unmatched. From germline, CDR1 is SGHVS and CDR2 FQNEAQ. CDR3 sequence (DNA): TGTGCCAGCAGCGCAACCGGGACTAGCGGCTACGAGCAGTACTTC. This encodes CASSATGTSGYEQYF.

The chain is built from TRBV10-2 and TRBJ2-1; TRBD2 aligns across 8 bases. Trimming at V came to 4 bases and at J to 2 bases, leaving 7 bases not matched to a gene. Per germline, CDR1 WSHSY and CDR2 SAAADI. The CDR3 runs 16 residues. CDR3 in amino acids: CASSGTLAGPYNEQFF. CDR3 DNA sequence: TGCGCCAGCAGTGGAACCTTAGCGGGACCCTACAATGAGCAGTTCTTC.

The chain couples TRBV4-1 to TRBJ2-7, with TRBD1 matching 7 bases. The germline V gene has CDR1 MGHRA and CDR2 YSYEKL. CDR3 size: 15 residues. After removal of 1 base from V and 3 bases from J, the junction contained 6 bases not matched to a gene. Written as DNA, the CDR3 is TGCGCCAGCAGCCAAGTGGAGACAGGGAGCTACGAGCAGTACTTC. This gives the protein CASSQVETGSYEQYF.